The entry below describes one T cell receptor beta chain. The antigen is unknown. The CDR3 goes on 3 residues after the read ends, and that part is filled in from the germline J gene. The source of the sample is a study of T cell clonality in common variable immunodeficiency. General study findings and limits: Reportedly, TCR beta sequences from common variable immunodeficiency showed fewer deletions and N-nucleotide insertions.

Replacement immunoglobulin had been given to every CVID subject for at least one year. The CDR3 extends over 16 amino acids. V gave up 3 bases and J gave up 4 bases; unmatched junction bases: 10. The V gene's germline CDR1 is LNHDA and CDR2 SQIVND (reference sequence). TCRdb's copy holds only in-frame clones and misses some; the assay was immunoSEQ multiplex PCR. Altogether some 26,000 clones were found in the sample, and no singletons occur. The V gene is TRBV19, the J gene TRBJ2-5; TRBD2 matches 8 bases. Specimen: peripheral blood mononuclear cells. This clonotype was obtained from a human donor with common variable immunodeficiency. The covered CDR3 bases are TGTGCCAGTAGTATCTCGCGGGGGGCGCGTGGAGAGACC. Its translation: CASSISRGARGET. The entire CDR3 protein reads CASSISRGARGETQYF.